Listed below are T cell receptor beta chains from one sample, sequenced in a study of blood T cells in healthy people across ages. TCRdb processed the 5' RACE reads anew with MiXCR; each CDR3 protein has one entry. The table has roughly 2 million distinct CDR3 sequences, about 50% seen once. Material for sequencing was blood. The source is a woman in her forties in good health. Each CDR3 is given with its conserved first and last residue. A D gene is named only where the DNA matches it firmly. The size entry is marked missing in some rows and otherwise reads once, few, many or a size class.

d_call,clone_size,v_call,j_call,cdr3_aa,cdr3_nt
TRBD1,NA,TRBV6-6,TRBJ1-4,CASTDPGTENEKLFF,TGTGCCAGCACCGATCCCGGGACAGAGAATGAAAAACTGTTTTTT
TRBD1,NA,TRBV6-1,TRBJ1-2,CASSPTGGFGGYTF,TGTGCCAGCAGTCCGACAGGGGGATTTGGAGGCTACACCTTC
NA,NA,TRBV5-4,TRBJ2-7,CASSLPFDYEQYF,TGTGCCAGCAGCTTGCCGTTTGACTACGAGCAGTACTTC
TRBD1,NA,TRBV7-9,TRBJ2-7,CASTLNLETGGSYEQYF,TGTGCCAGCACCTTAAATCTTGAGACAGGGGGCTCCTACGAGCAGTACTTC
NA,NA,TRBV5-1,TRBJ2-7,CASSSRQGEWTSSYEQYF,TGCGCCAGCAGCTCGAGACAGGGAGAGTGGACTAGCTCCTACGAGCAGTACTTC
TRBD1,NA,TRBV27,TRBJ2-5,CASSYGDRVQETQYF,TGTGCCAGCAGTTACGGGGACAGGGTTCAAGAGACCCAGTACTTC
NA,NA,TRBV2,TRBJ2-1,CASSEGQGPYNEQFF,TGTGCCAGCAGTGAGGGGCAGGGTCCCTACAATGAGCAGTTCTTC
TRBD2,few,TRBV7-2,TRBJ2-1,CASSAGAGGEQFF,TGTGCCAGCAGCGCGGGCGCGGGGGGGGAGCAGTTCTTC
NA,NA,TRBV6-5,TRBJ2-5,CASSNRGGLETQYF,TGTGCCAGCAGTAATAGGGGGGGTCTGGAGACCCAGTACTTC
NA,NA,TRBV28,TRBJ2-1,CASSRDARSYNEQFF,TGTGCCAGCAGCAGAGACGCCCGCTCCTACAATGAGCAGTTCTTC
NA,NA,TRBV12-3/TRBV12-4,TRBJ1-5,CASSKGAGVSNQPQHF,TGTGCCAGCAGCAAAGGAGCAGGGGTAAGCAATCAGCCCCAGCATTTT
NA,NA,TRBV3-1,TRBJ1-1,CASSQDPGKAFF,TGTGCCAGCAGCCAAGATCCGGGTAAAGCTTTCTTT
NA,NA,TRBV6-2/TRBV6-3,TRBJ2-3,CASSYSIAGTGTTDTQYF,TGTGCCAGCAGTTACTCGATAGCCGGAACGGGGACGACAGATACGCAGTATTTT
NA,NA,TRBV10-3,TRBJ2-5,CTISDERGQETQYF,TGTACCATCAGTGATGAACGGGGCCAGGAGACCCAGTACTTC
TRBD1,NA,TRBV7-2,TRBJ1-5,CASSIPGQGGQPQHF,TGTGCCAGCAGCATCCCGGGACAGGGGGGCCAGCCCCAGCATTTT
TRBD1,NA,TRBV4-2,TRBJ2-7,CASSQGDRESSYEQYF,TGTGCCAGCAGCCAGGGGGACAGGGAAAGCTCCTACGAGCAGTACTTC
NA,NA,TRBV29-1,TRBJ1-1,CSVPGHHTEAFF,TGCAGCGTACCGGGACACCACACTGAAGCTTTCTTT
NA,many,TRBV24-1,TRBJ2-5,CATSVQGGETQYF,TGTGCCACCAGTGTTCAGGGGGGAGAGACCCAGTACTTC
NA,NA,TRBV4-3,TRBJ1-5,CASSQDGQKYQPQHF,TGCGCCAGCAGCCAAGATGGACAGAAGTATCAGCCCCAGCATTTT
TRBD1,NA,TRBV11-2,TRBJ1-6,CASSLDRGDRALHF,TGTGCCAGCAGCTTAGATCGAGGAGACAGGGCCCTCCACTTT
NA,NA,TRBV7-7,TRBJ2-3,CASSLSPSMADTQYF,TGTGCTAGCAGCTTAAGTCCGTCTATGGCAGATACGCAGTATTTT
TRBD2,NA,TRBV7-8,TRBJ2-3,CASSLSLLAGGTTDTQYF,TGTGCCAGCAGTCTTTCACTGCTAGCGGGGGGGACCACAGATACGCAGTATTTT
NA,NA,TRBV6-6,TRBJ2-7,CASTSTVTYEQYF,TGTGCCAGCACTTCTACTGTGACTTACGAGCAGTACTTC
NA,NA,TRBV20-1,TRBJ1-2,CSARDRAANYGYTF,TGCAGTGCTAGAGATCGGGCAGCTAACTATGGCTACACCTTC
NA,NA,TRBV15,TRBJ2-5,CATSRDRATMETQYF,TGTGCCACCAGCAGAGACCGGGCGACTATGGAGACCCAGTACTTC
TRBD2,few,TRBV7-2,TRBJ2-5,CASSSLAGDASLETQYF,TGTGCCAGCAGCTCGCTAGCGGGGGATGCGTCTTTGGAGACCCAGTACTTC
NA,NA,TRBV5-5,TRBJ1-2,CASSWALDGYTF,TGTGCCAGCAGCTGGGCTCTCGATGGCTACACCTTC
TRBD1,NA,TRBV27,TRBJ2-4,CASSRDPRQGRRNIQYF,TGTGCCAGCAGCCGCGACCCCAGACAGGGCCGGCGGAACATTCAGTACTTC
NA,few,TRBV20-1,TRBJ1-4,CSAAGHREKLFF,TGCAGTGCTGCCGGACATCGAGAAAAACTGTTTTTT
TRBD1,few,TRBV11-2,TRBJ2-5,CASSSDGTDQETQYF,TGTGCCAGCAGCTCCGACGGGACAGACCAAGAGACCCAGTACTTC
NA,NA,TRBV12-3/TRBV12-4,TRBJ1-4,CASSFPRQALRGEKLFF,TGTGCCAGCAGTTTCCCCCGACAGGCCTTGCGGGGTGAAAAACTGTTTTTT
NA,NA,TRBV20-1,TRBJ2-1,CSARGAANNEQFF,TGCAGTGCTAGAGGGGCGGCTAACAATGAGCAGTTCTTC
NA,NA,TRBV4-3,TRBJ2-1,CASSHRAGTENNEQFF,TGCGCCAGCAGCCATAGGGCCGGGACTGAGAACAATGAGCAGTTCTTC
TRBD1,few,TRBV28,TRBJ2-5,CASSATGTGQETQYF,TGTGCCAGCAGTGCCACCGGGACAGGACAAGAGACCCAGTACTTC
TRBD2,NA,TRBV4-2,TRBJ2-1,CASSQDGLAAYSYNEQFF,TGTGCCAGCAGCCAAGATGGACTAGCGGCCTACTCCTACAATGAGCAGTTCTTC
TRBD1,NA,TRBV10-3,TRBJ2-5,CAISPGTGNPQETQYF,TGTGCCATCAGTCCCGGGACAGGGAACCCCCAAGAGACCCAGTACTTC
NA,NA,TRBV28,TRBJ2-1,CASMAVYNEQFF,TGTGCCAGCATGGCAGTTTACAATGAGCAGTTCTTC
NA,few,TRBV6-6,TRBJ2-7,CASSYEMTRARAEQYF,TGTGCCAGCAGTTACGAAATGACTAGAGCAAGAGCCGAGCAGTACTTC
NA,NA,TRBV27,TRBJ2-1,CASSCIPGYGSYNEQFF,TGTGCCAGCAGTTGTATCCCCGGGTATGGCTCCTACAATGAGCAGTTCTTC